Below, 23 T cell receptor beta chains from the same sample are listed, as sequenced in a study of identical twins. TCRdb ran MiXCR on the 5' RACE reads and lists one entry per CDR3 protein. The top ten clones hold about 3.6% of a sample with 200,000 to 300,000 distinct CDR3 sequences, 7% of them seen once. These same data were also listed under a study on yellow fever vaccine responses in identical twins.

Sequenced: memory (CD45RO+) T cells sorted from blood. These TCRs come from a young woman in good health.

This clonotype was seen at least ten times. For the CDR3, the DNA is TGTGCCAGCAGTTCCCCCTCGGCGACGAGCTCCTACAATGAGCAGTTCTTC. It translates to CASSSPSATSSYNEQFF. The genes are TRBV27 and TRBJ2-1; no clear D gene. The CDR3 loop spans 17 amino acids. Germline V gene data show CDR1 as MNHEY and CDR2 as SMNVEV (reference sequence). Trimming shortened V by 4 bases and J by 0 bases, and 16 bases separated the two germline ends.

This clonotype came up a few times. The CDR3 DNA reads as TGCGCCAGCAGCTTGAAAGGGCTCGGAACTGAAGCTTTCTTT. It yields the protein CASSLKGLGTEAFF. The J gene is TRBJ1-1, the V gene TRBV5-1; the D is unclear. Looked up from germline, CDR1 is SGHRS and CDR2 is YFSETQ. Trimming pared 1 base from V and 5 bases from J, leaving 12 bases between. The CDR3 covers 14 residues.

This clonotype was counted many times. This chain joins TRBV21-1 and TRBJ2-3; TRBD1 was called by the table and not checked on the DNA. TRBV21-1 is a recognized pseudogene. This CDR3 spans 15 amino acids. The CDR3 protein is CASSKGGTSTDTQYF. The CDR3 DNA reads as TGTGCCAGCAGCAAAGGGGGGACTAGCACAGATACGCAGTATTTT.

This chain's CDR3 is CASRFSGADGYTF. The DNA for the CDR3 is TGTGCCAGCAGGTTCTCAGGGGCCGATGGCTACACCTTC. V gene TRBV5-5 combines with J gene TRBJ1-2; D is possibly TRBD1 (6 bases). Germline CDR1 reads SGHKS; CDR2 reads YYEKEE (reference sequence). Trimming stripped 5 bases from V and 6 bases from J, with 14 bases between. This CDR3 is built from 13 residues.

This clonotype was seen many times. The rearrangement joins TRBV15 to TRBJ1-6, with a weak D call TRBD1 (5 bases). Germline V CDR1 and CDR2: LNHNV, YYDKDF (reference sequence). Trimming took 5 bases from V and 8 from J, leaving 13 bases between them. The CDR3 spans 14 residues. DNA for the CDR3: TGTGCCACCAGCCCTCCAGGGAGCGATTCACCCCTCCACTTT. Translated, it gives CATSPPGSDSPLHF.

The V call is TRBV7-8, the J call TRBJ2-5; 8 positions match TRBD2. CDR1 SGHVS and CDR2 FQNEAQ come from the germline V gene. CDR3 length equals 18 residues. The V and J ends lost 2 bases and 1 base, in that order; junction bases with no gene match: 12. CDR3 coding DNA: TGTGCCAGCAGCTTACGAGGGCGGGGGGCCGGGGCCCAAGAGACCCAGTACTTC. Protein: CASSLRGRGAGAQETQYF.

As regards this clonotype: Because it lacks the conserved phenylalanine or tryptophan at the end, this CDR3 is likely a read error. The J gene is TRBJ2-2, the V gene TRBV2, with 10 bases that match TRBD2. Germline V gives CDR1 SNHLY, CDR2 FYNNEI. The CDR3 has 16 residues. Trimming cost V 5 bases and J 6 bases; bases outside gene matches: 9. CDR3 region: CASSFGGTSVSGELFL. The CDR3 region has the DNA TGTGCCAGCAGTTTTGGGGGGACTAGCGTTTCCGGGGAGCTGTTTCTT.

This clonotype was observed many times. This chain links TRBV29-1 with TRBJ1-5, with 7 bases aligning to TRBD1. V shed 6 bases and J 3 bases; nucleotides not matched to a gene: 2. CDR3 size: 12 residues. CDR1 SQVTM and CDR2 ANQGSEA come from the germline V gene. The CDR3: CSVGQFNQPQHF. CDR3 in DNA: TGCAGCGTGGGACAGTTCAATCAGCCCCAGCATTTT.

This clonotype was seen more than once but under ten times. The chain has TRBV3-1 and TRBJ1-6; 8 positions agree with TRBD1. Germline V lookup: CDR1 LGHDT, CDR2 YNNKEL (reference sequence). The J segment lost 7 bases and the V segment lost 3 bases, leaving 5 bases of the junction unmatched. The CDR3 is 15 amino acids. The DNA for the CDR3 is TGTGCCAGCAGCCAGGGAACAGGGGGAAATTCACCCCTCCACTTT. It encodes CASSQGTGGNSPLHF.

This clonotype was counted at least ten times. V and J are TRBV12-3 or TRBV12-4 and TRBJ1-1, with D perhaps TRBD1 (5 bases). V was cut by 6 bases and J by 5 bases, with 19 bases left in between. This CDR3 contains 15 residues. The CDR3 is CASSRSGSTGTEAFF. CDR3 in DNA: TGTGCCAGCAGCCGATCAGGGTCTACTGGGACTGAAGCTTTCTTT.

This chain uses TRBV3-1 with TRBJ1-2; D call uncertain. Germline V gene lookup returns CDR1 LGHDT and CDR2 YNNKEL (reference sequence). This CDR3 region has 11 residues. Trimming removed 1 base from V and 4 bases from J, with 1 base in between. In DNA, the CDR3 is TGTGCCAGCAGCCAAGCCTATGGCTACACCTTC. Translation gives CASSQAYGYTF.

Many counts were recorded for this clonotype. CDR3 nucleotide sequence: TGCGCCAGCAGATCCGAACCGGGACAGGGACAGCCCCAGCATTTT. Its translation is CASRSEPGQGQPQHF. This chain connects TRBV5-1 to TRBJ1-5, with 9 bases aligning to TRBD1. Germline assignment: CDR1 SGHRS and CDR2 YFSETQ. Trimming removed 5 bases from V and 7 bases from J; junction bases left unmatched: 10. The CDR3 is 15 amino acids.

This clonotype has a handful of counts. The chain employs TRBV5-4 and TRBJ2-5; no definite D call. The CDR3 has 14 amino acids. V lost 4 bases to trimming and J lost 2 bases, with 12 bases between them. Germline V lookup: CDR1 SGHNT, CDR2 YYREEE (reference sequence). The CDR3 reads CASSMMLVQETQYF. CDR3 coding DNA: TGTGCCAGCAGCATGATGTTAGTGCAAGAGACCCAGTACTTC.

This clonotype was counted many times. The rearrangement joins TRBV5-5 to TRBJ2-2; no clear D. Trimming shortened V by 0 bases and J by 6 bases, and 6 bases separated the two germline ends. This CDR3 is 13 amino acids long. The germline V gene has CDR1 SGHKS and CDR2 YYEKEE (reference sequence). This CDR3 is CASSLVAAGELFF. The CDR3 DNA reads TGTGCCAGCAGCTTGGTGGCGGCCGGGGAGCTGTTTTTT.

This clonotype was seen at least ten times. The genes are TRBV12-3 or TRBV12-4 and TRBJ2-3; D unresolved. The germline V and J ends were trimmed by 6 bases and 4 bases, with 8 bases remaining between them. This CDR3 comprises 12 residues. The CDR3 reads CASRGQADTQYF. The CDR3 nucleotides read TGTGCCAGCAGGGGTCAAGCAGATACGCAGTATTTT.

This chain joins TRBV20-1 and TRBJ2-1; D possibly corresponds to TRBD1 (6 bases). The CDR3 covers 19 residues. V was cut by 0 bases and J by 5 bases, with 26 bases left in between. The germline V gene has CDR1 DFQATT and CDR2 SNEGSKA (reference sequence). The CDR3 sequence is CSARDLLLRWGRPDNEQFF. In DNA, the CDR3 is TGCAGTGCTAGAGATCTCTTGTTGCGGTGGGGGCGCCCGGACAATGAGCAGTTCTTC.

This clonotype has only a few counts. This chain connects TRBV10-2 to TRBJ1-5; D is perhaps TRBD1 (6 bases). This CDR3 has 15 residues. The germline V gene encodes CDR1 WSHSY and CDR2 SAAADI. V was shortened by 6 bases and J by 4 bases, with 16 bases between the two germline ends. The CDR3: CASRAGGAVNQPQHF. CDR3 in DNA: TGCGCCAGCAGGGCCGGGGGCGCGGTAAATCAGCCCCAGCATTTT.

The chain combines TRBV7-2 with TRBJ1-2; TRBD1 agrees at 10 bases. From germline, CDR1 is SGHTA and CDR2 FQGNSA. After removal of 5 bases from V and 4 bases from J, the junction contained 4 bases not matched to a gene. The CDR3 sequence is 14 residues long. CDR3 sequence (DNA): TGTGCCAGCAGCCCGCGACAGGGGGCCTATGGCTACACCTTC. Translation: CASSPRQGAYGYTF. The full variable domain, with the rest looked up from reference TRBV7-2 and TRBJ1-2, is GAGVSQSPSNKVTEKGKDVELRCDPISGHTALYWYRQSLGQGLEFLIYFQGNSAPDKSGLPSDRFSAERTGGSVSTLTIQRTQQEDSAVYLCASSPRQGAYGYTFGSGTRLTVV.

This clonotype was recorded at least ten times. CDR3 region: CASSLGRSRNTDTQYF. The DNA of the CDR3 is TGCGCCAGCAGCTTAGGCCGTAGTAGGAACACAGATACGCAGTATTTT. The gene calls are TRBV5-1 and TRBJ2-3, with D hard to call. V lost 2 bases to trimming and J lost 2 bases, with 15 bases between them. There are 16 residues in the CDR3. Germline assignment: CDR1 SGHRS and CDR2 YFSETQ.

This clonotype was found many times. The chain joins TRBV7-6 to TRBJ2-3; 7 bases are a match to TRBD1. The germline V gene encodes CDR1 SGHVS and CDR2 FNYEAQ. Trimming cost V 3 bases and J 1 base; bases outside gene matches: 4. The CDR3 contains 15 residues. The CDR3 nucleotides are TGTGCCAGCAGCTTGAACAGGGGCGGCACAGATACGCAGTATTTT. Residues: CASSLNRGGTDTQYF.

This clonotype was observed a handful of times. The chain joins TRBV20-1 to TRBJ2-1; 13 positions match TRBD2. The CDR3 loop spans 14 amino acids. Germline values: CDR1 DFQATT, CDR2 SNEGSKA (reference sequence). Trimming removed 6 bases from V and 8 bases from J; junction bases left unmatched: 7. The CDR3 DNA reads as TGCAGTGCAAGGGGACTAGCGGGGCGAGATGAGCAGTTCTTC. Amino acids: CSARGLAGRDEQFF.

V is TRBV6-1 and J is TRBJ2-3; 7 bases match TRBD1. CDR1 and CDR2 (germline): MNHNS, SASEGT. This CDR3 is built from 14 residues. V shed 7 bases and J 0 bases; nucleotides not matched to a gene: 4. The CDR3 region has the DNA TGTGCCAGCAATCGGGACAGAAGCACAGATACGCAGTATTTT. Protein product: CASNRDRSTDTQYF.

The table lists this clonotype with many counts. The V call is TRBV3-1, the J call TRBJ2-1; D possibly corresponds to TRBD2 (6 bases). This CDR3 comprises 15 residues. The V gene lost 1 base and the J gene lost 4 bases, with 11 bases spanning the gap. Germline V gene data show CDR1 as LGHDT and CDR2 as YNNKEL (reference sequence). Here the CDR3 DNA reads TGTGCCAGCAGCCAAGGGGGGGTAGGTTACAATGAGCAGTTCTTC. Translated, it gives CASSQGGVGYNEQFF.